The 26 T cell receptor beta chains below come from one sample, sequenced in a study of blood T cell repertoires in COVID-19. The data were produced by immunoSEQ multiplex PCR, yet TCRdb's version contains in-frame clones alone and is incomplete. In the table there are some 30,000 clones, almost 90% of which are singletons. Sequencing used peripheral blood. These receptors were collected from a man aged 60 to 69 with active COVID-19.

V is TRBV6-6 and J is TRBJ1-3, with D maybe TRBD1 (6 bases). CDR3 length: 13 amino acids. Between the trimmed V and J ends, which lost 6 bases and 4 bases, there was a span of 10 bases. CDR1 MNHNY and CDR2 SVGAGI come from the germline V gene (reference sequence). CDR3 bases: TGTGCCAGCAGGTCCGGACAGGGAAACACCATATATTTT. Protein sequence: CASRSGQGNTIYF.

The chain recombines TRBV6-6 with TRBJ1-1; D is ambiguous. Germline V CDR1 and CDR2: MNHNY, SVGAGI (reference sequence). This CDR3 has 12 residues. V lost 8 bases and J lost 5, with 12 bases in between. The CDR3 is CASCEAFTEAFF. For the CDR3, the DNA is TGTGCCAGCTGTGAGGCCTTTACTGAAGCTTTCTTT.

The chain has TRBV6-5 and TRBJ1-5; no clear D gene. V was trimmed by 6 bases and J by 2 bases, leaving 11 bases between them. From germline, CDR1 is MNHEY and CDR2 SVGAGI. CDR3 length equals 14 residues. The CDR3 nucleotides read TGTGCCAGCAGGGAGGTTGGCGGCAATCAGCCCCAGCATTTT. It encodes CASREVGGNQPQHF.

The chain employs TRBV3-1 (or the pseudogene TRBV3-2) and TRBJ1-2; 7 nucleotides align to TRBD1. Trimming at V came to 6 bases and at J to 4 bases, leaving 14 bases not matched to a gene. Germline loops: CDR1 LGHDT, CDR2 YNNKEL (reference sequence). This CDR3 contains 16 residues. CDR3 nucleotides: TGTGCCAGCAGGCCTACCACAGGGGACTTCTCCTATGGCTACACCTTC. Its translation is CASRPTTGDFSYGYTF.

The genes are TRBV6-6 and TRBJ2-5; 8 bases map to TRBD1. CDR1 MNHNY and CDR2 SVGAGI come from the germline V gene (reference sequence). CDR3 size: 13 residues. V was clipped by 0 bases and J by 14 bases; unmatched bases: 8. CDR3 nucleotide sequence: TGTGCCAGCAGTTACTCGAGGCAGGGGGCGAGCTACTTC. The encoded protein is CASSYSRQGASYF.

This sequence joins TRBV19 and TRBJ1-1; maybe TRBD1 (6 bases). CDR3 length: 12 amino acids. V shed 7 bases and J shed 3 bases, with 9 bases lying between them. Germline V gene sequence: CDR1 LNHDA, CDR2 SQIVND (reference sequence). The CDR3 nucleotides are TGTGCCAGTACCCAGGGGTACACTGAAGCTTTCTTT. This gives the protein CASTQGYTEAFF.

The rearrangement links TRBV2 to TRBJ1-5; 9 bases line up with TRBD1. V lost 8 bases to trimming and J lost 7 bases; unmatched junction nucleotides: 15. This CDR3 spans 16 amino acids. Germline V lookup: CDR1 SNHLY, CDR2 FYNNEI. CDR3 sequence (DNA): TGTGCCAGCTCTAAGACCGGGACAGGGAGGTACCAGCCCCAGCATTTT. Residues: CASSKTGTGRYQPQHF.

The chain is built from TRBV7-8 and TRBJ1-5; maybe TRBD1 (5 bases). V gave up 1 base and J gave up 3 bases, with 10 bases separating them. This CDR3 has 15 residues. Germline assignment: CDR1 SGHVS and CDR2 FQNEAQ. CDR3 region: CASSLEGHPNQPQHF. The CDR3 region has the DNA TGTGCCAGCAGCTTAGAGGGGCACCCCAATCAGCCCCAGCATTTT.

The chain uses TRBV12-3 or TRBV12-4 and TRBJ1-2, with TRBD1 matching 8 bases. Trimming at V came to 8 bases and at J to 4 bases, leaving 6 bases not matched to a gene. The CDR3 is 13 amino acids. The CDR3 DNA reads TGTGCCAGCGGGGACAGGATCGGCTATGGCTACACCTTC. Amino acid sequence: CASGDRIGYGYTF.

The DNA for the CDR3 is TGTGCCAGCAGTTTATTCCGGGGGGCTAGCAATCAGCCCCAGCATTTT. Its protein product is CASSLFRGASNQPQHF. This chain connects TRBV28 to TRBJ1-5, with D possibly being TRBD1 (6 bases). Trimming shortened V by 1 base and J by 0 bases, and 10 bases separated the two germline ends. This CDR3 region has 16 residues. Per the germline V gene, CDR1 is MDHEN and CDR2 is SYDVKM.

The V and J genes are TRBV7-3 and TRBJ1-6; D unclear. The V and J ends lost 3 bases and 5 bases respectively, with 8 bases between them. This CDR3 has 14 residues. Germline lookup yields CDR1 SGHTA and CDR2 FQGTGA. CDR3 in DNA: TGTGCCAGCAGCTTTGGCCAGAATAATTCACCCCTCCACTTT. This translates into CASSFGQNNSPLHF.

This clone has a single count. The chain combines TRBV5-1 with TRBJ1-1; 9 positions agree with TRBD1. Germline trimming cut 5 bases from V and 4 bases from J; bases unmatched to any gene: 9. The CDR3 is made up of 15 amino acids. In germline, CDR1 is SGHRS, CDR2 YFSETQ. For the CDR3, the DNA is TGCGCCAGCAGATATGGACAGGGGTTGGGCACTGAAGCTTTCTTT. This encodes CASRYGQGLGTEAFF.

The rearrangement uses TRBV7-9 and TRBJ1-1, with a tentative D call TRBD1 (5 bases). Trimming left V 2 bases short and J 7 bases short, with 8 bases between. Per germline, CDR1 SEHNR and CDR2 FQNEAQ (reference sequence). The CDR3 has 12 amino acids. The CDR3 is CASSLLGLEAFF. The CDR3 nucleotides read TGTGCCAGCAGCTTATTGGGGCTTGAAGCTTTCTTT.

The chain's CDR3 is CASSYGQRSEAFF. The CDR3 DNA reads as TGTGCCAGCAGCTATGGACAGCGCTCCGAAGCTTTCTTT. The V gene is TRBV13, the J gene TRBJ1-1; a weak D match, TRBD1 (6 bases). V lost 4 bases and J 8 bases, leaving 14 bases between the germline ends. This CDR3 spans 13 amino acids. Germline CDR1 reads PRHDT; CDR2 reads FYEKMQ (reference sequence).

This rearrangement joins TRBV5-1 to TRBJ1-1, with no clear D. The CDR3 sequence is 15 residues long. Looked up from germline, CDR1 is SGHRS and CDR2 is YFSETQ. V lost 0 bases and J 2 bases, leaving 11 bases between the germline ends. For the CDR3, the DNA is TGCGCCAGCAGCTTGGGTTCCCGGGGTAACACTGAAGCTTTCTTT. It translates to CASSLGSRGNTEAFF.

This sequence joins TRBV5-1 and TRBJ2-2; possibly TRBD2 for D (6 bases). The CDR3 spans 16 residues. The germline V gene encodes CDR1 SGHRS and CDR2 YFSETQ. V was pared by 4 bases and J by 7 bases, with 20 bases between. CDR3 sequence: CASSPPESRGIGELFF. The CDR3 coding sequence is TGCGCCAGCAGCCCACCAGAGTCCCGGGGGATCGGGGAGCTGTTTTTT.

Only one count was recorded for this clone. The chain carries TRBV27 and TRBJ1-2, with TRBD1 identical over 7 bases. V shed 3 bases and J 2 bases; nucleotides not matched to a gene: 12. There are 17 residues in the CDR3. Looked up from germline, CDR1 is MNHEY and CDR2 is SMNVEV (reference sequence). CDR3 protein: CASSFTPLETGNYGYTF. CDR3 bases: TGTGCCAGCAGTTTTACCCCCTTGGAGACAGGGAACTATGGCTACACCTTC.

The chain carries TRBV18 and TRBJ2-5; D is uncertain. V shed 3 bases and J shed 5 bases, with 13 bases lying between them. The CDR3 extends over 14 amino acids. Germline V gene lookup returns CDR1 KGHSH and CDR2 LQKENI. The CDR3 spells CASSPDWLRETQYF. CDR3 in DNA: TGTGCCAGCTCACCCGACTGGCTGAGGGAGACCCAGTACTTC.

The chain links TRBV3-1 (or the pseudogene TRBV3-2) to TRBJ2-3; D is unclear. CDR1 and CDR2 from the germline V gene are LGHDT and YNNKEL (reference sequence). CDR3 length: 14 residues. Trimming stripped 2 bases from V and 4 bases from J, with 10 bases between. The CDR3 protein is CASSQWSSADTQYF. The CDR3 nucleotides read TGTGCCAGCAGCCAATGGTCGAGCGCAGATACGCAGTATTTT.

The chain employs TRBV7-2 and TRBJ1-2; D not resolved. Trimming removed 7 bases at V and 4 bases at J, with 7 bases between. The germline gives CDR1 SGHTA, CDR2 FQGNSA. The CDR3 covers 11 residues. CDR3 loop: CASTNSYGYTF. The DNA of the CDR3 is TGTGCCAGCACCAACTCCTATGGCTACACCTTC.

This clone was observed a handful of times. This rearrangement joins TRBV5-1 to TRBJ2-5, with D hard to call. The germline gives CDR1 SGHRS, CDR2 YFSETQ. The CDR3 is 13 amino acids. The V gene lost 4 bases and the J gene lost 4 bases, with 11 bases spanning the gap. The CDR3 region has the DNA TGCGCCAGCAGCCGTAGTATCGGAGAGACCCAGTACTTC. Translating gives CASSRSIGETQYF. The variable domain in full, completed from reference TRBV5-1 and TRBJ2-5, reads KAGVTQTPRYLIKTRGQQVTLSCSPISGHRSVSWYQQTPGQGLQFLFEYFSETQRNKGNFPGRFSGRQFSNSRSEMNVSTLELGDSALYLCASSRSIGETQYFGPGTRLLVL.

CDR3 loop: CASSALTKQGRAFF. The DNA of the CDR3 is TGTGCCAGCAGCGCACTAACAAAACAGGGGCGCGCTTTCTTT. The chain combines TRBV6-5 with TRBJ1-1; 7 bases map to TRBD1. The CDR3 extends over 14 amino acids. The V gene end was trimmed by 6 bases and the J gene end by 11 bases; junction bases not matched to a gene: 15. Germline CDR1 MNHEY, CDR2 SVGAGI.

The chain recombines TRBV6-5 with TRBJ2-7; 7 bases are shared with TRBD1. The V and J ends lost 2 bases and 4 bases, in that order; junction bases with no gene match: 5. Germline CDR1 MNHEY, CDR2 SVGAGI. The CDR3 is 14 amino acids. CDR3 region: CASSYRTGLYEQYF. CDR3 DNA: TGTGCCAGCAGTTACCGGACAGGTTTGTACGAGCAGTACTTC.

The chain is built from TRBV6-1 and TRBJ1-2; D is unclear. Trimming shortened V by 0 bases and J by 4 bases, and 9 bases separated the two germline ends. The CDR3 runs to 14 residues. Germline V gene lookup returns CDR1 MNHNS and CDR2 SASEGT. CDR3 in amino acids: CASSEAFSSYGYTF. The CDR3 DNA is TGTGCCAGCAGTGAAGCGTTTAGCAGCTATGGCTACACCTTC.

The table lists this clone with a count of one. V is TRBV6-5 and J is TRBJ1-2; 10 nucleotides match TRBD1. There are 15 residues in the CDR3. Trimming at V came to 7 bases and at J to 5 bases, leaving 10 bases not matched to a gene. The germline gives CDR1 MNHEY, CDR2 SVGAGI. The CDR3 DNA sequence: TGTGCCAGCATGGGGGGACAGGGGCGAGGATATGGCTACACCTTC. Amino acid sequence: CASMGGQGRGYGYTF.

J is TRBJ2-1 and V is TRBV12-3 or TRBV12-4; D is unresolved. There are 13 residues in the CDR3. The ends were cut back, 1 base at V and 7 bases at J, with 8 bases in the middle. CDR3 DNA: TGTGCCAGCAGTTTAGAAAGCGCGAATGAGCAGTTCTTC. It specifies CASSLESANEQFF.